The rows below give T cell receptor beta chains drawn from one sample of a study of technical replicates of blood from a few donors. Generated by immunoSEQ multiplex PCR, the TCRdb table keeps only in-frame clones and is missing some. The sample has some 80,000 clones, 90% to 95% seen once. The sequenced sample consisted of T cells isolated from PBMCs. Source of these receptors: a human donor in good health. The CDR3 runs from the conserved cysteine through the conserved F or W. Fields, in order: J gene, clone size, D gene, V gene, CDR3 length, CDR3 protein, CDR3 DNA. D genes are given only for firm matches. Size is omitted from some rows. Given values are once, few, many or a class for expanded clones.

J gene: TRBJ2-7
clone size: -
D gene: TRBD2
V gene: TRBV27
CDR3 length: 18
CDR3 protein: CASHSTALAGAYYYEQYF
CDR3 DNA: TGTGCCAGCCACTCCACGGCGCTAGCGGGAGCGTATTACTACGAGCAGTACTTC

J gene: TRBJ2-1
clone size: -
D gene: TRBD1
V gene: TRBV19
CDR3 length: 17
CDR3 protein: CASSIIPGTGGWNEQFF
CDR3 DNA: TGTGCCAGTAGTATAATCCCAGGGACAGGGGGATGGAATGAGCAGTTCTTC

J gene: TRBJ2-5
clone size: -
D gene: -
V gene: TRBV2
CDR3 length: 11
CDR3 protein: CASSGKETQYF
CDR3 DNA: TGTGCCAGCAGTGGTAAAGAGACCCAGTACTTC

J gene: TRBJ2-1
clone size: -
D gene: -
V gene: TRBV9
CDR3 length: 14
CDR3 protein: CASSFRTGYNEQFF
CDR3 DNA: TGTGCCAGCAGCTTTAGGACTGGCTACAATGAGCAGTTCTTC

J gene: TRBJ1-1
clone size: -
D gene: TRBD1
V gene: TRBV27
CDR3 length: 14
CDR3 protein: CASSLTGGVTEAFF
CDR3 DNA: TGTGCCAGCAGTTTAACAGGGGGTGTCACTGAAGCTTTCTTT

J gene: TRBJ2-1
clone size: -
D gene: TRBD1
V gene: TRBV11-2
CDR3 length: 15
CDR3 protein: CASSPSGQHYNEQFF
CDR3 DNA: TGTGCCAGCAGCCCCTCGGGACAGCATTACAATGAGCAGTTCTTC

J gene: TRBJ1-2
clone size: -
D gene: TRBD1
V gene: TRBV5-1
CDR3 length: 18
CDR3 protein: CASSLDPGTGVANYGYTF
CDR3 DNA: TGCGCCAGCAGCTTGGATCCCGGGACAGGGGTAGCTAACTATGGCTACACCTTC

J gene: TRBJ2-2
clone size: -
D gene: TRBD2
V gene: TRBV7-2
CDR3 length: 17
CDR3 protein: CASSLFLAGDLTGELFF
CDR3 DNA: TGTGCCAGCAGCTTATTCCTAGCGGGAGATTTGACCGGGGAGCTGTTTTTT

J gene: TRBJ1-1
clone size: -
D gene: -
V gene: TRBV30
CDR3 length: 14
CDR3 protein: CAWTRREKVGEAFF
CDR3 DNA: TGTGCCTGGACTAGGAGGGAGAAGGTCGGTGAAGCTTTCTTT

J gene: TRBJ2-7
clone size: -
D gene: TRBD1
V gene: TRBV27
CDR3 length: 14
CDR3 protein: CASSRSGTVYEQYF
CDR3 DNA: TGTGCCAGCAGCCGTTCCGGGACAGTCTACGAGCAGTACTTC

J gene: TRBJ1-2
clone size: -
D gene: -
V gene: TRBV19
CDR3 length: 10
CDR3 protein: CASAGYGYTF
CDR3 DNA: TGTGCCAGTGCAGGGTATGGCTACACCTTC

J gene: TRBJ1-2
clone size: -
D gene: -
V gene: TRBV6-5
CDR3 length: 12
CDR3 protein: CASSTGYYGYTF
CDR3 DNA: TGTGCCAGCAGTACAGGATACTATGGCTACACCTTC

J gene: TRBJ2-7
clone size: once
D gene: -
V gene: TRBV27
CDR3 length: 13
CDR3 protein: CASAVLVLAEQYF
CDR3 DNA: TGTGCCAGCGCCGTACTAGTCCTGGCCGAGCAGTACTTC

J gene: TRBJ1-2
clone size: once
D gene: TRBD1
V gene: TRBV7-8
CDR3 length: 17
CDR3 protein: CASSLPRDSQTNYGYTF
CDR3 DNA: TGTGCCAGCAGCTTACCGAGGGACAGCCAAACTAACTATGGCTACACCTTC

J gene: TRBJ2-5
clone size: -
D gene: TRBD2
V gene: TRBV27
CDR3 length: 15
CDR3 protein: CASSPRLAGVETQYF
CDR3 DNA: TGTGCCAGCAGTCCTAGACTAGCGGGAGTGGAGACCCAGTACTTC

J gene: TRBJ1-2
clone size: -
D gene: -
V gene: TRBV2
CDR3 length: 15
CDR3 protein: CASSEPGVLDYGYTF
CDR3 DNA: TGTGCCAGCAGTGAACCCGGGGTCCTGGACTATGGCTACACCTTC

J gene: TRBJ2-7
clone size: -
D gene: TRBD1
V gene: TRBV28
CDR3 length: 14
CDR3 protein: CASSFGDSSYEQYF
CDR3 DNA: TGTGCCAGCAGTTTTGGGGACAGCTCCTACGAGCAGTACTTC

J gene: TRBJ2-7
clone size: -
D gene: TRBD1
V gene: TRBV27
CDR3 length: 15
CDR3 protein: CASSSGQGVVYEQYF
CDR3 DNA: TGTGCCAGCAGTTCGGGACAGGGTGTTGTCTACGAGCAGTACTTC

J gene: TRBJ2-1
clone size: -
D gene: -
V gene: TRBV6-1
CDR3 length: 14
CDR3 protein: CASSLASTGNEQFF
CDR3 DNA: TGTGCCAGCAGTCTAGCTTCAACTGGGAATGAGCAGTTCTTC

J gene: TRBJ2-1
clone size: -
D gene: TRBD2
V gene: TRBV7-9
CDR3 length: 15
CDR3 protein: CASSSLAGGPGEQFF
CDR3 DNA: TGTGCCAGCAGCTCCTTAGCGGGAGGGCCAGGTGAGCAGTTCTTC

J gene: TRBJ2-2
clone size: -
D gene: TRBD2
V gene: TRBV4-1
CDR3 length: 18
CDR3 protein: CASSQDSGLAGGTGELFF
CDR3 DNA: TGCGCCAGCAGCCAAGACTCGGGACTAGCGGGAGGAACCGGGGAGCTGTTTTTT

J gene: TRBJ2-1
clone size: -
D gene: -
V gene: TRBV2
CDR3 length: 16
CDR3 protein: CASSQQGGAAWNEQFF
CDR3 DNA: TGTGCCAGCAGCCAGCAAGGGGGGGCGGCGTGGAATGAGCAGTTCTTC

J gene: TRBJ2-7
clone size: -
D gene: -
V gene: TRBV5-4
CDR3 length: 14
CDR3 protein: CASSTRVSSYEQYF
CDR3 DNA: TGTGCCAGCAGCACCAGGGTAAGCTCCTACGAGCAGTACTTC

J gene: TRBJ2-7
clone size: -
D gene: -
V gene: TRBV4-1
CDR3 length: 13
CDR3 protein: CASSQVLSYEQYF
CDR3 DNA: TGCGCCAGCAGCCAAGTTCTCTCGTACGAGCAGTACTTC

J gene: TRBJ2-7
clone size: -
D gene: -
V gene: TRBV5-1
CDR3 length: 16
CDR3 protein: CASSLPPRPQAYEQYF
CDR3 DNA: TGCGCCAGCAGCTTACCCCCGAGACCACAGGCCTACGAGCAGTACTTC

J gene: TRBJ1-6
clone size: -
D gene: -
V gene: TRBV7-9
CDR3 length: 13
CDR3 protein: CASSFQLNSPLHF
CDR3 DNA: TGTGCCAGCAGCTTCCAGTTGAATTCACCCCTCCACTTT

J gene: TRBJ1-5
clone size: few
D gene: -
V gene: TRBV28
CDR3 length: 15
CDR3 protein: CASSAPTGRRGPQHF
CDR3 DNA: TGTGCCAGCAGCGCCCCCACAGGTCGGCGGGGGCCCCAGCATTTT

J gene: TRBJ1-1
clone size: once
D gene: -
V gene: TRBV19
CDR3 length: 18
CDR3 protein: CASRAPPGNPEPDTEAFF
CDR3 DNA: TGTGCCAGCAGAGCCCCCCCAGGGAATCCAGAACCGGACACTGAAGCTTTCTTT

J gene: TRBJ2-1
clone size: -
D gene: -
V gene: TRBV9
CDR3 length: 16
CDR3 protein: CASSASLAYSYNEQFF
CDR3 DNA: TGTGCCAGCAGCGCGTCGTTAGCGTACTCCTACAATGAGCAGTTCTTC

J gene: TRBJ2-2
clone size: -
D gene: -
V gene: TRBV7-9
CDR3 length: 15
CDR3 protein: CASSLLSGNTGELFF
CDR3 DNA: TGTGCCAGCAGCTTATTATCAGGGAACACCGGGGAGCTGTTTTTT